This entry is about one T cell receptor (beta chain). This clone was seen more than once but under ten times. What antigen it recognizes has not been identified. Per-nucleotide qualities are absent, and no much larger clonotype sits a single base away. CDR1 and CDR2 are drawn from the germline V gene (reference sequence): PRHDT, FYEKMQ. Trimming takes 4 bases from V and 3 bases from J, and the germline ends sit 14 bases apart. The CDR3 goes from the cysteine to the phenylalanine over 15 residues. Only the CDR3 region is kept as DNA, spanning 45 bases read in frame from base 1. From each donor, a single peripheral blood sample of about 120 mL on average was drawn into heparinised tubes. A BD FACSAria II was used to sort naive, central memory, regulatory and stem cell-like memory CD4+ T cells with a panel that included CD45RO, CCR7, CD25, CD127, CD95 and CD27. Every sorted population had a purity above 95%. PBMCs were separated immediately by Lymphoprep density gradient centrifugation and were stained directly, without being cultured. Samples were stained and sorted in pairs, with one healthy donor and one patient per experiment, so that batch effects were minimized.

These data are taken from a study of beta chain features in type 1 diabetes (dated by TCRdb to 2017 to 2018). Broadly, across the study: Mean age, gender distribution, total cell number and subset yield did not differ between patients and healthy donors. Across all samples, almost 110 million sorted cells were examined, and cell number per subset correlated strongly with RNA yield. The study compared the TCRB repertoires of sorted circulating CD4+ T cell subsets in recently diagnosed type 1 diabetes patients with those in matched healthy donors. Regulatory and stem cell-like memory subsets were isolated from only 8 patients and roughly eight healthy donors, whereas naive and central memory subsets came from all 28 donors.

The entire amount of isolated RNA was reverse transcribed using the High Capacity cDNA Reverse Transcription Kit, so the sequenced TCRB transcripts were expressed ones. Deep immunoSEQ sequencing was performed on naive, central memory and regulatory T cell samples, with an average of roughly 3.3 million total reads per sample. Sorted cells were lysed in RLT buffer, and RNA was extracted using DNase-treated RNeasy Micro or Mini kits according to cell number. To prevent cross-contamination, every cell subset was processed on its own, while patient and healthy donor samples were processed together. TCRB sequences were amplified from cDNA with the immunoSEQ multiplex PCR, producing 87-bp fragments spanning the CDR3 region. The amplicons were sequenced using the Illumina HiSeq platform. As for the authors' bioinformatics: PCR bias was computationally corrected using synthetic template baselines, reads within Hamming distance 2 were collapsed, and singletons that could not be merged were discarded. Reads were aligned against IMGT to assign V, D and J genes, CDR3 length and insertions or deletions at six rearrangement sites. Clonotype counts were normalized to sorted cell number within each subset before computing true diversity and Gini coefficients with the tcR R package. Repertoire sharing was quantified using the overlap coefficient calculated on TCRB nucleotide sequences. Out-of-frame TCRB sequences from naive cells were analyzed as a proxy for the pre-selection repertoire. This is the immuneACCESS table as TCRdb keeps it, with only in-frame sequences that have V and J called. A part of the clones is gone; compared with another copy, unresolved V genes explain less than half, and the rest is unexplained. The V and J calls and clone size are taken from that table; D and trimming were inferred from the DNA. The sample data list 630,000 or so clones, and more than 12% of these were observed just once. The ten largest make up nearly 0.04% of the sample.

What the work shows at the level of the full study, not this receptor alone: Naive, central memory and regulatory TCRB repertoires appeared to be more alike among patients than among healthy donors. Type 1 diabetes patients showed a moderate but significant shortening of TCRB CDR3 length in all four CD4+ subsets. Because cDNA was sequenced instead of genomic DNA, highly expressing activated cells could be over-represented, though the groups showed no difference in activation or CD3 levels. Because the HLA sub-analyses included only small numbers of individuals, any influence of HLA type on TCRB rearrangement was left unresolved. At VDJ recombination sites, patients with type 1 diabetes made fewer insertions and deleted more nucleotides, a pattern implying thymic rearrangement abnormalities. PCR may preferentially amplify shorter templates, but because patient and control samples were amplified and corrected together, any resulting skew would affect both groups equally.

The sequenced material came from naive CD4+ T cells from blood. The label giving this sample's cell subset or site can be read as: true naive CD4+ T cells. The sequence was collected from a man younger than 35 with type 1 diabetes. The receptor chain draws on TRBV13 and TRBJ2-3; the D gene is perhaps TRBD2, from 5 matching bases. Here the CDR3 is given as CASSSVWEQTDTQYF. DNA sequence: TGTGCCAGCAGCTCCGTTTGGGAGCAAACAGATACGCAGTATTTT.